These 9 T cell receptor beta chains were all obtained from the same sample, sequenced in a study of T cells in Graves' hyperthyroidism and ophthalmopathy. TCR beta CDR3 sequences were amplified from RNA transcripts. HTBI primers were employed in a first-round RT-PCR of the TCR CDR3. TCRdb redid the calling of the multiplex PCR reads with MiXCR, one entry per CDR3 protein. The top ten clones hold 3% to 4% of a sample with roughly 640,000 distinct CDR3 sequences, 15% to 20% of them seen once. The specimen sequenced was blood. The receptors were gathered from a woman aged 40 to 49 with Graves' ophthalmopathy.

This clonotype appeared many times. This chain uses TRBV20-1 with TRBJ1-4, with unresolved D. CDR3 length equals 12 residues. Germline V gives CDR1 DFQATT, CDR2 SNEGSKA (reference sequence). V was cut by 6 bases and J by 7 bases, with 12 bases left in between. Here the CDR3 reads CSANILSEKLFF. The CDR3 DNA is TGCAGTGCGAATATACTTAGTGAAAAACTGTTTTTT.

This clonotype came up many times. This chain links TRBV11-2 with TRBJ2-3, with a possible D match to TRBD2 (5 bases). The CDR3 is 15 residues long. Germline values: CDR1 SGHAT, CDR2 FQNNGV. V was cut by 1 base and J by 4 bases, with 12 bases left in between. DNA for the CDR3: TGTGCCAGCAGCTTAGCGGCTAGCATGTCAGATACGCAGTATTTT. It is translated as CASSLAASMSDTQYF.

There are many counts of this clonotype. This chain connects TRBV12-3 or TRBV12-4 to TRBJ2-5, with TRBD2 identical over 10 bases. V gave up 3 bases and J gave up 7 bases; unmatched junction bases: 11. The CDR3 loop spans 16 amino acids. CDR3 DNA: TGTGCCAGCAGTTTGGAGGGAGCGGGAGGGCGGGTGACCCAGTACTTC. It specifies CASSLEGAGGRVTQYF.

On this clonotype: This could be a read error, since a much larger clone is one nucleotide away. The chain employs TRBV20-1 and TRBJ1-1, with 7 nucleotides matching TRBD1. This CDR3 contains 14 residues. The germline CDR1 and CDR2 sequences are DFQATT and SNEGSKA (reference sequence). The DNA for the CDR3 is TGCAGTGCCCCAAATTTTCGGGACAGCACTGAAGCTTCCTTT. As protein: CSAPNFRDSTEASF.

In its sample, this clonotype was seen a few times. The chain has TRBV25-1 and TRBJ2-1; D is possibly TRBD1 (6 bases). CDR3 size: 15 residues. Trimming left V 3 bases short and J 5 bases short, with 14 bases between. Germline V gene data show CDR1 as MGHDK and CDR2 as SYGVNS. CDR3 sequence reads: CASSDPGQGDNEQFF. In nucleotides, the CDR3 is TGTGCCAGCAGTGATCCGGGACAAGGCGACAATGAGCAGTTCTTC.

This clonotype showed up just a few times. The chain has TRBV6-1 and TRBJ1-2, with D perhaps TRBD1 (6 bases). V lost 6 bases, J lost 0 bases, and 11 bases lay in between. In germline, CDR1 is MNHNS, CDR2 SASEGT. CDR3 size: 14 residues. DNA for the CDR3: TGTGCCAGCAGAAGACAGGAATCTAACTATGGCTACACCTTC. It yields the protein CASRRQESNYGYTF.

This rearrangement joins TRBV10-2 to TRBJ2-3; the D gene is possibly TRBD2 (5 bases). The CDR3 consists of 17 residues. The V gene lost 0 bases and the J gene lost 1 base, with 14 bases spanning the gap. Per the germline V gene, CDR1 is WSHSY and CDR2 is SAAADI. For the CDR3, the DNA is TGCGCCAGCAGTGAGTCGGGTGGTGTGCGGGGCACAGATACGCAGTATTTT. Protein sequence: CASSESGGVRGTDTQYF.

V usage is TRBV11-2 and J usage is TRBJ1-2; possibly TRBD1 for D (5 bases). V lost 10 bases and J 5 bases, leaving 23 bases between the germline ends. CDR1 is SGHAT, CDR2 FQNNGV, per germline. The CDR3 runs to 15 residues. CDR3 region: CATSTEDTNVYGYTF. DNA of the CDR3: TGTGCCACCTCCACCGAGGACACCAATGTTTATGGCTACACCTTC. Full variable domain (missing parts from reference TRBV11-2 and TRBJ1-2): EAGVAQSPRYKIIEKRQSVAFWCNPISGHATLYWYQQILGQGPKLLIQFQNNGVVDDSQLPKDRFSAERLKGVDSTLKIQPAKLEDSAVYLCATSTEDTNVYGYTFGSGTRLTVV.

This clonotype has at least ten counts. As DNA, the CDR3 is TGTGCCATCAGTGAGTCCACTAGCGGGCTACACGAGCAGTACTTC. Translated: CAISESTSGLHEQYF. The rearrangement uses TRBV10-3 and TRBJ2-7; TRBD2 aligns across 9 bases. J gave up 5 bases and V 0 bases, and 5 bases lay outside the gene matches. Germline-derived CDR1 and CDR2 are ENHRY and SYGVKD. This CDR3 comprises 15 residues.